The next 5 T cell receptor beta chains were all read from a single sample in a study of shared clonotypes between healthy human individuals (dated by TCRdb to 2020 to 2022). Libraries were made using the immunoSEQ multiplex PCR assay. TCRdb carries this immuneACCESS record with in-frame sequences only. Its versions omit some clonotypes, under half of them owing to an unresolved V gene in the studies checked, with the rest unexplained. The table for this sample lists millions of clones; approximately 94% of them were counted only once. In total, the top ten clones hold roughly 0.13% of the sample. Sequencing was performed on naive CD4+ T cells sorted from blood. The label giving this sample's cell subset or site can be read as: CD45RA+ positively selected. Receptors were obtained from a man between 18 and 29 years old in good health.

The gene calls are TRBV2 and TRBJ2-7; D not resolved. Trimming removed 6 bases at V and 5 bases at J, with 8 bases between. The CDR3 totals 11 residues. Germline V gene lookup returns CDR1 SNHLY and CDR2 FYNNEI. The CDR3 loop is CASRVEHEQYF. The CDR3 nucleotides read TGTGCCAGCAGGGTTGAGCACGAGCAGTACTTC.

The V and J genes are TRBV28 and TRBJ1-5; perhaps TRBD1 as D (5 bases). With 6 bases removed from V and 4 bases from J, the gap between germline ends came to 13 bases. The CDR3 contains 14 residues. Germline CDR1 and CDR2: MDHEN and SYDVKM. CDR3 in amino acids: CASREGRPNQPQHF. DNA for the CDR3: TGTGCCAGCAGGGAGGGACGGCCTAATCAGCCCCAGCATTTT.

V gene TRBV7-9 combines with J gene TRBJ2-3; 13 nucleotides match TRBD2. The V and J ends lost 5 bases and 2 bases, in that order; junction bases with no gene match: 4. CDR1 and CDR2 from the germline V gene are SEHNR and FQNEAQ (reference sequence). The CDR3 sequence is 16 residues long. The CDR3 reads CASSSGTSGATDTQYF. In DNA, the CDR3 is TGTGCCAGCAGCAGTGGGACTAGCGGGGCCACAGATACGCAGTATTTT.

This chain links TRBV5-8 with TRBJ2-3; 7 nucleotides line up with TRBD1. The J segment lost 2 bases and the V segment lost 0 bases, leaving 6 bases of the junction unmatched. Germline CDR1 SGHTS, CDR2 YDEGEE. CDR3 length: 16 residues. The CDR3 sequence is CASSLDDREFTDTQYF. The CDR3 DNA sequence: TGTGCCAGCAGCTTGGACGACAGGGAGTTCACAGATACGCAGTATTTT.

CDR3 region: CASSPPGQGAGQPQHF. The CDR3 nucleotides are TGTGCCAGCTCACCACCGGGACAGGGGGCCGGCCAGCCCCAGCATTTT. The chain combines TRBV18 with TRBJ1-5, with 12 bases matching TRBD1. CDR1 and CDR2 from the germline V gene are KGHSH and LQKENI. The J segment lost 7 bases and the V segment lost 0 bases, leaving 4 bases of the junction unmatched. There are 16 residues in the CDR3. Full variable domain (rest looked up from reference TRBV18 and TRBJ1-5): NAGVMQNPRHLVRRRGQEARLRCSPMKGHSHVYWYRQLPEEGLKFMVYLQKENIIDESGMPKERFSAEFPKEGPSILRIQQVVRGDSAAYFCASSPPGQGAGQPQHFGDGTRLSIL.